A single T cell receptor (beta chain) is shown here with its context. The data were produced by immunoSEQ multiplex PCR, yet TCRdb's version contains in-frame clones alone and is incomplete. The sample yields some 69,000 clones, roughly 85% seen once. These data belong to a study of blood T cell repertoires in COVID-19. Trimming shortened V by 8 bases and J by 7 bases, and 14 bases separated the two germline ends. Germline V CDR1 and CDR2: MNHEY, SVGAGI. The CDR3 runs 12 residues. The rearrangement links TRBV6-5 to TRBJ1-2; TRBD1 is a possible D gene (5 bases). Material for sequencing was peripheral blood. The origin of this receptor is an older woman with acute or convalescent COVID-19. CDR3 loop: CASLPTGGGYTF. CDR3 bases: TGTGCCAGCCTTCCCACGGGGGGTGGCTACACCTTC.